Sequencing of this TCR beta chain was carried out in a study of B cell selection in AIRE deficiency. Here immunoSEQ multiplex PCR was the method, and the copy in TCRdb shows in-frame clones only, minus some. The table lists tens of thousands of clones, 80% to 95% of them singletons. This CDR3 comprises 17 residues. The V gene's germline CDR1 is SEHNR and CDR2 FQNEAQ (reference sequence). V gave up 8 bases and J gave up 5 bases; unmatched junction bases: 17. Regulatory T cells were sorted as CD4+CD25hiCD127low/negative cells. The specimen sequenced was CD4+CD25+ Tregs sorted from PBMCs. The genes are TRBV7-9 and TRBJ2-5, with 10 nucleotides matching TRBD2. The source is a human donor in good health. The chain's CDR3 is CASGTQLAGLFGETQYF. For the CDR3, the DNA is TGTGCCAGCGGCACTCAACTAGCGGGGCTTTTCGGGGAGACCCAGTACTTC.